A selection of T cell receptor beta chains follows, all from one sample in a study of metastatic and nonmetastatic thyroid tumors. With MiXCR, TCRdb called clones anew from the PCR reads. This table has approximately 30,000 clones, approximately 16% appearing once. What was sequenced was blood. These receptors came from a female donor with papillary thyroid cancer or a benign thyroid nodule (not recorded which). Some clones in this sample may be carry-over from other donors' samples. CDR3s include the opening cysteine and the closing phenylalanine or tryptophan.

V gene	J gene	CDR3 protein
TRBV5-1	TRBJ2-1	CASSLEGTRFSREQFF
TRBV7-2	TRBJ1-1	CASSLGRLNTEAFF
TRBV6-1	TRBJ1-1	CASSDPPRGPNVTEAFF
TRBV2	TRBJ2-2	CASSSGTKAPGELFF
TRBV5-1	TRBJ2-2	CASLLGDSDTGELFF
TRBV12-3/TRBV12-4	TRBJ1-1	CASSFRPNTEAFF
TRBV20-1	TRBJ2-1	CSARGDRDYNEQFF
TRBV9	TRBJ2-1	CASSVDPPAGGSDEQFF
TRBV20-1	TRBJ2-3	CISPPVDTQYF
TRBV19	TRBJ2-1	CASRVTGEVSYNEQFF
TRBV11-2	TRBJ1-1	CASSSLQMMNTEAFF
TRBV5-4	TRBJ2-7	CASSEGHTYEQYF
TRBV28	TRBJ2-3	CASTVGSAQYF
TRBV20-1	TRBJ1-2	CSAREQTGPLARSGYTF
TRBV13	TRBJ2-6	CASRLTGPAGAHVLTF
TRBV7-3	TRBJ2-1	CASSLTPLTEQFF
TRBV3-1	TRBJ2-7	CASSPASGSSYEQYF
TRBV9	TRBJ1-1	CASSGDLNTEAFF
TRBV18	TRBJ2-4	CASSQTPGTENIQYF
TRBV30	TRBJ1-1	CAWSAGMEAFF
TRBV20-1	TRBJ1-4	CSARDGGGLNEKLFF
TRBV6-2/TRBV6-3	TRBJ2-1	CASSTGTRWGFF
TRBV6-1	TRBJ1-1	CASSEQGEATEAFF
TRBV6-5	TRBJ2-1	CASSYDSYSYNEHFF